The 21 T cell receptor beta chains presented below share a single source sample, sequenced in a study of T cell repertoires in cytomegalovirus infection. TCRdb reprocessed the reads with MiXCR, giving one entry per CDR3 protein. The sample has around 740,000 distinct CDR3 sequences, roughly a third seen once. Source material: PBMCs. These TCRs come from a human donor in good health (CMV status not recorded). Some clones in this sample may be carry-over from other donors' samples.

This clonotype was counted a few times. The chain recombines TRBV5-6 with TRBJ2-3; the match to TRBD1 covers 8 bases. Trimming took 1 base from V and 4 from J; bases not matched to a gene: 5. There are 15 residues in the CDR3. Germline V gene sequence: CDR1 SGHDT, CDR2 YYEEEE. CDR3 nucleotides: TGTGCCAGCAGCTTGTGGACAGGGCCGGCAGATACGCAGTATTTT. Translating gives CASSLWTGPADTQYF.

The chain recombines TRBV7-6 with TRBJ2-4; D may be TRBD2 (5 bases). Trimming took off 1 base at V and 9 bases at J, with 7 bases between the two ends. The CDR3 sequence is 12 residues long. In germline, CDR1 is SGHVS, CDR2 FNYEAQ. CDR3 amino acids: CASSLGEGIQYF. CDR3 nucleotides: TGTGCCAGCAGCTTAGGCGAGGGCATTCAGTACTTC. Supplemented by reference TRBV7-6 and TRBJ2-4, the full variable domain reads GAGVSQSPRYKVTKRGQDVALRCDPISGHVSLYWYRQALGQGPEFLTYFNYEAQQDKSGLPNDRFSAERPEGSISTLTIQRTEQRDSAMYRCASSLGEGIQYFGAGTRLSVL.

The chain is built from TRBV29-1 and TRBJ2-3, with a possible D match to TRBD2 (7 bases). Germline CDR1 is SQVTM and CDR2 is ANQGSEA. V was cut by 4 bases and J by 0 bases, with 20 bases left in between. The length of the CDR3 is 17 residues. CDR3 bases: TGCAGCGTTGCCGGGGGGCACTTGGGGTTCAGCACAGATACGCAGTATTTT. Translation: CSVAGGHLGFSTDTQYF.

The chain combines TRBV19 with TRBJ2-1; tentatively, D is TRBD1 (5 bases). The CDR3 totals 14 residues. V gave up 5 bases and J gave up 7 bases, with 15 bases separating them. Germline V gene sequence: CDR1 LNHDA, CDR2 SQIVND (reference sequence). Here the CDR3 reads CASSSQGRLNEQFF. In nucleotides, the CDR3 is TGTGCCAGTAGTTCGCAGGGTCGTTTAAATGAGCAGTTCTTC.

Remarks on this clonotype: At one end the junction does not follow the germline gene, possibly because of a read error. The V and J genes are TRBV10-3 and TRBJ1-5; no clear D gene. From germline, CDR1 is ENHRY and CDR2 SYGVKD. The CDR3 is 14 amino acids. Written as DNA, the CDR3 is TGTGCCATCAGTCGCGACAAAAGCAATCAGCCACAGCATTTT. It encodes CAISRDKSNQPQHF.

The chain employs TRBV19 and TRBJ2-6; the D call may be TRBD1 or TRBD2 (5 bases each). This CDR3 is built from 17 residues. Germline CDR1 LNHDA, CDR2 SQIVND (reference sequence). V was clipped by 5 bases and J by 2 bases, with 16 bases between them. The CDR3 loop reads CASSPGTSTPGANVLTF. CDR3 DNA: TGTGCCAGTAGTCCTGGGACGTCGACTCCTGGGGCCAACGTCCTGACTTTC.

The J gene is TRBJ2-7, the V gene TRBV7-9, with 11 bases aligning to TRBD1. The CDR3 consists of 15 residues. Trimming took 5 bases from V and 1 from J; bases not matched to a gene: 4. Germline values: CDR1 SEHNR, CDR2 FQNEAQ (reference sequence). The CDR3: CASSARDRGSYEQYF. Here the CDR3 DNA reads TGTGCCAGCAGCGCCAGGGACAGGGGGTCCTACGAGCAGTACTTC.

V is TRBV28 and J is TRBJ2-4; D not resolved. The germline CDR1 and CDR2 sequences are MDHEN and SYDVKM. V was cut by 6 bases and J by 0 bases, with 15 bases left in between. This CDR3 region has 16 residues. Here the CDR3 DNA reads TGTGCCAGCAGCTTTAACGGCGGTTTAGCCAAAAACATTCAGTACTTC. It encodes CASSFNGGLAKNIQYF.

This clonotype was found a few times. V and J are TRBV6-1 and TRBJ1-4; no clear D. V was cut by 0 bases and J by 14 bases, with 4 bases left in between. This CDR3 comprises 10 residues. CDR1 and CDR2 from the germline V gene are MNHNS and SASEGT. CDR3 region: CASSEANLFF. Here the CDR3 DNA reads TGTGCCAGCAGTGAAGCTAACCTGTTTTTT.

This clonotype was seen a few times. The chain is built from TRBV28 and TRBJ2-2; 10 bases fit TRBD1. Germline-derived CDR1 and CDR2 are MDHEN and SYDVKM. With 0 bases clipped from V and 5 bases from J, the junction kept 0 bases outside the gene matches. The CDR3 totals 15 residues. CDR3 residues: CASSLWGQGTGELFF. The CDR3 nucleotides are TGTGCCAGCAGTTTATGGGGACAGGGGACCGGGGAGCTGTTTTTT.

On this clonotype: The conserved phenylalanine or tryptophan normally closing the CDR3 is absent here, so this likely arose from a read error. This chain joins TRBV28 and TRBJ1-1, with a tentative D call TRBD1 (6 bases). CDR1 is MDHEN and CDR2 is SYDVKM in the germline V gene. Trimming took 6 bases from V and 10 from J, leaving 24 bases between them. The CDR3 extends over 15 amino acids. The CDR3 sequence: CASRIQGTLGGVAFV. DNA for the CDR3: TGTGCCAGCAGAATCCAGGGGACTCTTGGGGGTGTAGCTTTCGTT.

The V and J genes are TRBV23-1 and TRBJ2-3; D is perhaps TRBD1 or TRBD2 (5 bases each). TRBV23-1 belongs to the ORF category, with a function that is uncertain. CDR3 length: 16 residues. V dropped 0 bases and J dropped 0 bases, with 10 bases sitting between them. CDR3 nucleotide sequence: TGCGCCAGCAGTCAATCCTCGGGACGGAGCACAGATACGCAGTATTTT. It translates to CASSQSSGRSTDTQYF.

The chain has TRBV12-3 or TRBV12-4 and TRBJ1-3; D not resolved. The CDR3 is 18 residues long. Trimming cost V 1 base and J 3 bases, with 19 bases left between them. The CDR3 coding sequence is TGTGCCAGCAGTTTAGTGGGCGGAGTGCCCTTTGTTGGAAACACCATATATTTT. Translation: CASSLVGGVPFVGNTIYF.

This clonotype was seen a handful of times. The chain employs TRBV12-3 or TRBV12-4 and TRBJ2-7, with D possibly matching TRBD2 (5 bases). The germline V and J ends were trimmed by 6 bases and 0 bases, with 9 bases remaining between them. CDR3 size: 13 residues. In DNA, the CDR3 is TGTGCCAGCAGCCGGAGCGGCTCCTACGAGCAGTACTTC. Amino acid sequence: CASSRSGSYEQYF.

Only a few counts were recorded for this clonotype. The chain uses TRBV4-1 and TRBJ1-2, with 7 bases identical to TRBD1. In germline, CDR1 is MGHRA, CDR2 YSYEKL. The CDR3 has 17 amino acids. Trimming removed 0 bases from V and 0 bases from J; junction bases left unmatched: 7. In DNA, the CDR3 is TGCGCCAGCAGCCAAGAAAAGTGGGACAGAGCTAACTATGGCTACACCTTC. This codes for CASSQEKWDRANYGYTF.

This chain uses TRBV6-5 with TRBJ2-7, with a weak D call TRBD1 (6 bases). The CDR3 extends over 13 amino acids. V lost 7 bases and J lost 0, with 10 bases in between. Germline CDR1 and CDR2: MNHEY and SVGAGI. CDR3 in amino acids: CASKGTRSYEQYF. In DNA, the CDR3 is TGTGCCAGCAAAGGGACACGCTCCTACGAGCAGTACTTC.

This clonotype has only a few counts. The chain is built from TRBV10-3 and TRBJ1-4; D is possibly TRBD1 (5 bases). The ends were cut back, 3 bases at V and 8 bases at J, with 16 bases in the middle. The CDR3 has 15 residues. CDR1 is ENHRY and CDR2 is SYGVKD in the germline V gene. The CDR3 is CAISEGGRVSEKLFF. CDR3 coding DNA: TGTGCCATCAGTGAAGGTGGCAGGGTCAGCGAAAAACTGTTTTTT.

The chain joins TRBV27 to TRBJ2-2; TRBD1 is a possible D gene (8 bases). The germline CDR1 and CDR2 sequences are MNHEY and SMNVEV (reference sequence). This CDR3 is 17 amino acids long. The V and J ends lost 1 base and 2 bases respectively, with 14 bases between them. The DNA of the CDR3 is TGTGCCAGCAGTTTATACAGGGGGGGAGGTAACACCGGGGAGCTGTTTTTT. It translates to CASSLYRGGGNTGELFF.

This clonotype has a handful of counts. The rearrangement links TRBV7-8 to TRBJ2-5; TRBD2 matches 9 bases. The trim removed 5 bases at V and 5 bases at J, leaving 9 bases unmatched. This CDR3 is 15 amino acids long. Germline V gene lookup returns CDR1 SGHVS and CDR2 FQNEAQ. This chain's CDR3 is CASSTNSGRGETQYF. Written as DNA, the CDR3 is TGTGCCAGCAGCACAAATAGCGGGAGAGGGGAGACCCAGTACTTC.

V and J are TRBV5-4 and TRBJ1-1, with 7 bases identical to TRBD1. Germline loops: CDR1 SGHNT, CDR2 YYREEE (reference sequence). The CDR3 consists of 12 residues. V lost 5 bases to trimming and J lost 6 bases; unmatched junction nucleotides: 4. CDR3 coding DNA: TGTGCCAGCAGTCAGGGGGGCGCTGAAGCTTTCTTT. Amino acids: CASSQGGAEAFF.

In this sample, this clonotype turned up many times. CDR3 coding DNA: TGTGCCAGCAGCTTCACCGGGACAGTAGCCAAAAACATTCAGTACTTC. It codes for CASSFTGTVAKNIQYF. V gene TRBV7-2 combines with J gene TRBJ2-4, with 7 bases matching TRBD1. Per germline, CDR1 SGHTA and CDR2 FQGNSA. V shed 3 bases, J shed 0 bases, and the junction held 5 bases outside the gene matches. This CDR3 is built from 16 residues.